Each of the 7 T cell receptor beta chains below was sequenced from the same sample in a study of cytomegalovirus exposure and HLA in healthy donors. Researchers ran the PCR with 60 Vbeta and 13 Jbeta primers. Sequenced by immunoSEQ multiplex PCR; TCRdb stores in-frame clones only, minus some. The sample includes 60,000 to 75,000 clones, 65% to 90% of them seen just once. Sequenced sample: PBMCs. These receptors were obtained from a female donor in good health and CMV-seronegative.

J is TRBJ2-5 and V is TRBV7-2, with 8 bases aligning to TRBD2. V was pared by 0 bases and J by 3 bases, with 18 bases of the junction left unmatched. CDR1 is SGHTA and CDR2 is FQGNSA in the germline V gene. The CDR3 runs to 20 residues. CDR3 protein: CASSLAYPGTNGREEETQYF. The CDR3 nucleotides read TGTGCCAGCAGCTTAGCCTACCCTGGGACTAACGGGAGGGAGGAAGAGACCCAGTACTTC.

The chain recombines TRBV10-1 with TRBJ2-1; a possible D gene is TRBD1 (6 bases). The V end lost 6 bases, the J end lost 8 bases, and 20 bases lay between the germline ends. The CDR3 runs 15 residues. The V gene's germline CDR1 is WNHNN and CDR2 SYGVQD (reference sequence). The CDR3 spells CASSLGGKRDHEQFF. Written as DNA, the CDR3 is TGCGCCAGCAGCCTAGGGGGTAAGAGGGACCATGAGCAGTTCTTC.

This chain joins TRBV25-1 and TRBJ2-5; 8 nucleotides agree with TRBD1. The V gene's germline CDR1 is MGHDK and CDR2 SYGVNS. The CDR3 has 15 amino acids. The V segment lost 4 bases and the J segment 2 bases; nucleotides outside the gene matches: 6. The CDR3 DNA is TGTGCCAGCAGTGGGAGACAGGGGATACAAGAGACCCAGTACTTC. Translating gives CASSGRQGIQETQYF.

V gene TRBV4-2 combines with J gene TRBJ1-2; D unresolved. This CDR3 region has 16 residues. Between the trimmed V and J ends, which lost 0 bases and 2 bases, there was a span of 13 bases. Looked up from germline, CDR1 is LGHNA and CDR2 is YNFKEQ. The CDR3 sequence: CASSQDRGSVNYGYTF. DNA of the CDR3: TGTGCCAGCAGCCAAGATCGGGGTTCAGTAAACTATGGCTACACCTTC.

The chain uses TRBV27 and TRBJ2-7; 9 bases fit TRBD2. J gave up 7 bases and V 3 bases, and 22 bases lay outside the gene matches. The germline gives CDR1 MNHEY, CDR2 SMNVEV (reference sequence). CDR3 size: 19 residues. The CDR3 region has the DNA TGTGCCAGCAGTTTCAGGCCGCGGGGGGGGAGTAGACGACTAGAGGAGCAGTACTTC. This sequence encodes CASSFRPRGGSRRLEEQYF.

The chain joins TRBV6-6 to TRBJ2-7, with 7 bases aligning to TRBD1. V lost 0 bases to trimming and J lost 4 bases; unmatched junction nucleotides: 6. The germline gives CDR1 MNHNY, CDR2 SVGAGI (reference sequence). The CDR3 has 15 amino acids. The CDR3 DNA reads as TGTGCCAGCAGTTACTCGTTCAGGGGGTCGTACGAGCAGTACTTC. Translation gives CASSYSFRGSYEQYF.

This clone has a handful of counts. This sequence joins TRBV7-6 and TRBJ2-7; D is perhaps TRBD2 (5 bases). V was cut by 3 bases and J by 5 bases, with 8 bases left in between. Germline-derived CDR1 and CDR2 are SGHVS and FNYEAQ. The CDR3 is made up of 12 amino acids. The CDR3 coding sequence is TGTGCCAGCAGCTTGGGGAGCAACGAGCAGTACTTC. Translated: CASSLGSNEQYF.